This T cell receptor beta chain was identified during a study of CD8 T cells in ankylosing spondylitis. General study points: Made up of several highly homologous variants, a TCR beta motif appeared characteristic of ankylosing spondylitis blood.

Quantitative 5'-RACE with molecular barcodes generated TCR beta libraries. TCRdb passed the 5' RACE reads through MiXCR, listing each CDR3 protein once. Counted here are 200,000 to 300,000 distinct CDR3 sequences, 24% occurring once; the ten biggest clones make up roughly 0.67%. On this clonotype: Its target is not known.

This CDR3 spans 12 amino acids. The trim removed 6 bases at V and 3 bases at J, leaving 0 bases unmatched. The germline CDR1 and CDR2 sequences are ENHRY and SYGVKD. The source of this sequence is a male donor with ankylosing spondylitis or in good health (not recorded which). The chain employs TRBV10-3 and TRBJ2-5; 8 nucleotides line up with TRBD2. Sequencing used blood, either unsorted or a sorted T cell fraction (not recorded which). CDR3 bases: TGTGCCATCAGCGGGGGGGAAGAGACCCAGTACTTC. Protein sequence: CAISGGEETQYF.